Reported below is one T cell receptor (beta chain). This entry comes from a study of blood T cell repertoires in COVID-19. Whole-study context: PBMCs, B-cell-depleted T cells, or T cells were the source of the cDNA or gDNA that made up the material.

Per the authors' pipeline: It was from reference gene primer amplification that nucleated cell counts were estimated. Using immunoSEQ multiplex PCR, the repertoire was profiled, and TCRdb retains in-frame clones only, with some absent. The DNA gave D and trimming, while V, J and clone size come from that table. The table has 250,000 to 350,000 clones, 88% seen once. This CDR3 is built from 15 residues. CDR1 is SGDLS and CDR2 is YYNGEE in the germline V gene. V lost 4 bases, J lost 2 bases, and 8 bases stayed unmatched. Participants' own reports of clinical history determined their cohort assignment. Recovered Cohort 3 donors showed two negative PCRs, clearance, or symptom resolution.

The rearrangement links TRBV9 to TRBJ2-5; 7 bases align to TRBD2. Sample: PBMCs or T cells enriched from blood (not recorded which). The receptor comes from a woman aged 25-40 years who had recovered from COVID-19. Written as DNA, the CDR3 is TGTGCCAGCAGCTCGCGCGGGAGCCAGCAAGAGACCCAGTACTTC. It encodes CASSSRGSQQETQYF.